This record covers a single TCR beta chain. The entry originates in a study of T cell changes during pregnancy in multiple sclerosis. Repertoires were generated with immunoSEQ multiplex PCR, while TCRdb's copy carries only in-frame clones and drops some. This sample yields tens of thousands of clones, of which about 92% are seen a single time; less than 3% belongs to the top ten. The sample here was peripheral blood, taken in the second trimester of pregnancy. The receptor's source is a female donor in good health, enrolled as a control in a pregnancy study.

Here the CDR3 DNA reads TGCGCCAGCAGCCCGGGACAGAACACCGGGGAGCTGTTTTTT. The encoded protein is CASSPGQNTGELFF. V usage is TRBV4-1 and J usage is TRBJ2-2, with D tentatively TRBD1 (6 bases). This CDR3 comprises 14 residues. Trimming took 4 bases from V and 1 from J, leaving 7 bases between them. The germline CDR1 and CDR2 sequences are MGHRA and YSYEKL.